A single sample gave rise to the 32 T cell receptor beta chains below, sequenced in a study of blood T cell repertoires in COVID-19. TCRdb's table, derived via immunoSEQ multiplex PCR, lists solely in-frame clones and lacks some. Of over 90,000 clones in the sample, approximately 80% were seen once. The sample consisted of peripheral blood. The receptors come from a human donor in a cohort sampled during active COVID-19.

The chain joins TRBV14 to TRBJ1-2; weak D call: TRBD1 (5 bases). This CDR3 is built from 15 residues. V lost 5 bases, J lost 4 bases, and 17 bases lay in between. CDR1 SGHDN and CDR2 FVKESK come from the germline V gene. CDR3 nucleotide sequence: TGTGCCAGCAGCGCCAGGGCAGGGTGGGGCTATGGCTACACCTTC. Its translation: CASSARAGWGYGYTF.

The chain recombines TRBV19 with TRBJ2-6; 9 bases align to TRBD1. This CDR3 comprises 17 residues. V lost 5 bases and J lost 2; bases outside the gene matches: 7. Germline-derived CDR1 and CDR2 are LNHDA and SQIVND (reference sequence). DNA for the CDR3: TGTGCCAGTAGTGACGGGACAGGGATTGCTGGGGCCAACGTCCTGACTTTC. Translated: CASSDGTGIAGANVLTF.

This rearrangement joins TRBV5-6 to TRBJ2-5; D is possibly TRBD2 (6 bases). Trimming left V 3 bases short and J 2 bases short, with 14 bases between. Per the germline V gene, CDR1 is SGHDT and CDR2 is YYEEEE. This CDR3 has 15 amino acids. CDR3: CASSSRPGGQETQYF. The DNA for the CDR3 is TGTGCCAGCAGCTCAAGGCCTGGGGGGCAAGAGACCCAGTACTTC.

CDR3 sequence reads: CASSRRQDNYGYTF. In DNA, the CDR3 is TGTGCCAGCAGTCGTAGACAGGATAACTATGGCTACACCTTC. The chain carries TRBV27 and TRBJ1-2; D is perhaps TRBD1 (6 bases). V was pared by 5 bases and J by 1 base, with 11 bases between. The V gene's germline CDR1 is MNHEY and CDR2 SMNVEV (reference sequence). This CDR3 has 14 amino acids.

In this sample, this clone turned up a few times. The chain has TRBV11-2 and TRBJ1-5, with a weak D call TRBD1 (6 bases). V was pared by 2 bases and J by 0 bases, with 11 bases between. The CDR3 contains 16 residues. CDR1 and CDR2 from the germline V gene are SGHAT and FQNNGV. Here the CDR3 reads CASSLRGDNSNQPQHF. The CDR3 nucleotides read TGTGCCAGCAGCTTAAGAGGGGACAATAGCAATCAGCCCCAGCATTTT.

This clone appeared once. This rearrangement joins TRBV7-3 to TRBJ2-1; 8 bases are a match to TRBD1. Germline V gene data show CDR1 as SGHTA and CDR2 as FQGTGA. The J segment lost 5 bases and the V segment lost 0 bases, leaving 12 bases of the junction unmatched. This CDR3 is 18 amino acids long. CDR3 in amino acids: CASSLTPGGRGEDNEQFF. CDR3 nucleotide sequence: TGTGCCAGCAGCTTAACCCCAGGGGGCCGCGGGGAGGACAATGAGCAGTTCTTC.

The chain combines TRBV19 with TRBJ1-4; TRBD1 aligns across 11 bases. Per germline, CDR1 LNHDA and CDR2 SQIVND (reference sequence). CDR3 length: 17 residues. The ends lost 8 bases at V and 8 bases at J; junction bases unmatched: 16. Here the CDR3 DNA reads TGTGCCAGTCGTCCCGGGACAGGGGGAAGGATTCAAGAAAAACTGTTTTTT. Encoded protein: CASRPGTGGRIQEKLFF.

As for this clone: The sample contains more than one DNA sequence encoding this CDR3. The chain recombines TRBV5-1 with TRBJ2-7, with a possible D match to TRBD1 (6 bases). V lost 2 bases and J 0 bases, leaving 15 bases between the germline ends. Germline V gives CDR1 SGHRS, CDR2 YFSETQ. This CDR3 is built from 16 residues. Written as DNA, the CDR3 is TGCGCCAGCAGCTTAGGTCACAGGGATAGCTCCTACGAGCAGTACTTC. It yields the protein CASSLGHRDSSYEQYF.

The V gene is TRBV28, the J gene TRBJ1-2; TRBD1 matches at 9 bases. CDR3 length: 13 residues. The J segment lost 7 bases and the V segment lost 6 bases, leaving 6 bases of the junction unmatched. The germline V gene encodes CDR1 MDHEN and CDR2 SYDVKM. The CDR3 sequence is CASSTGTGLGYTF. The CDR3 nucleotides read TGTGCCAGCAGCACCGGGACAGGGCTTGGCTACACCTTC.

V is TRBV7-9 and J is TRBJ2-7; TRBD1 agrees at 9 bases. The J segment lost 0 bases and the V segment lost 4 bases, leaving 4 bases of the junction unmatched. This CDR3 is built from 15 residues. CDR1 is SEHNR and CDR2 is FQNEAQ in the germline V gene (reference sequence). The CDR3 region is CASSSRDRVSYEQYF. The CDR3 bases are TGTGCCAGCAGCTCGAGGGACAGGGTCTCCTACGAGCAGTACTTC.

This clone was counted once. The J gene is TRBJ2-6, the V gene TRBV4-1; D gene unclear. Germline V lookup: CDR1 MGHRA, CDR2 YSYEKL. Trimming left V 0 bases short and J 0 bases short, with 6 bases between. The CDR3 has 16 amino acids. The CDR3 is CASSQDEVSGANVLTF. The CDR3 bases are TGCGCCAGCAGCCAAGACGAGGTCTCTGGGGCCAACGTCCTGACTTTC.

This clone was seen once. The chain joins TRBV9 to TRBJ2-3; 12 bases match TRBD2. CDR1 is SGDLS, CDR2 YYNGEE, per germline. V shed 4 bases, J shed 5 bases, and the junction held 8 bases outside the gene matches. CDR3 length: 16 amino acids. The CDR3, as DNA: TGTGCCAGCAGCCTAGGACTAGCGGGGAGTATAGATACGCAGTATTTT. It specifies CASSLGLAGSIDTQYF.

The chain joins TRBV28 to TRBJ2-2, with TRBD1 matching over 9 bases. V gave up 8 bases and J gave up 4 bases; unmatched junction bases: 5. Germline lookup yields CDR1 MDHEN and CDR2 SYDVKM. The CDR3 contains 14 residues. CDR3 in amino acids: CASLGQGGTGELFF. For the CDR3, the DNA is TGTGCCAGCCTGGGACAGGGAGGCACCGGGGAGCTGTTTTTT.

This chain uses TRBV5-6 with TRBJ2-4; D gene unclear. Germline lookup yields CDR1 SGHDT and CDR2 YYEEEE. There are 14 residues in the CDR3. Between the trimmed V and J ends, which lost 4 bases and 2 bases, there was a span of 10 bases. CDR3 DNA sequence: TGTGCCAGCAGCGTGGGTTCCTCCAAAAACATTCAGTACTTC. This sequence encodes CASSVGSSKNIQYF.

The chain uses TRBV6-6 and TRBJ2-1; 8 nucleotides match TRBD2. The CDR3 covers 15 residues. Germline CDR1 MNHNY, CDR2 SVGAGI (reference sequence). The trim removed 0 bases at V and 6 bases at J, leaving 4 bases unmatched. CDR3 in amino acids: CASSYSGAGGNEQFF. DNA for the CDR3: TGTGCCAGCAGTTACTCGGGCGCGGGGGGCAATGAGCAGTTCTTC.

This chain joins TRBV19 and TRBJ1-2; TRBD1 might be the D (5 bases). This CDR3 is built from 14 residues. Trimming removed 5 bases from V and 4 bases from J, with 14 bases in between. Per the germline V gene, CDR1 is LNHDA and CDR2 is SQIVND (reference sequence). The CDR3 region is CASSAQGRAYGYTF. In DNA form, the CDR3 reads TGTGCCAGTAGTGCCCAGGGTAGGGCCTATGGCTACACCTTC.

The chain is built from TRBV4-3 and TRBJ2-2, with 7 positions matching TRBD2. V lost 3 bases, J lost 1 base, and 5 bases stayed unmatched. CDR3 size: 16 residues. The germline V gene has CDR1 LGHNA and CDR2 YSLEER. Written as DNA, the CDR3 is TGCGCCAGCAGCCATCTTGCGGGGGAGAACACCGGGGAGCTGTTTTTT. As protein: CASSHLAGENTGELFF.

The chain links TRBV28 to TRBJ2-1, with 9 nucleotides matching TRBD1. The V and J ends lost 5 bases and 2 bases, in that order; junction bases with no gene match: 4. Germline-derived CDR1 and CDR2 are MDHEN and SYDVKM. The CDR3 totals 15 residues. CDR3 protein: CASSGRDRAYNEQFF. DNA for the CDR3: TGTGCCAGCAGTGGCCGGGACAGGGCCTACAATGAGCAGTTCTTC.

This sequence joins TRBV2 and TRBJ2-3; 7 nucleotides align to TRBD2. The trim removed 7 bases at V and 2 bases at J, leaving 12 bases unmatched. Looked up from germline, CDR1 is SNHLY and CDR2 is FYNNEI. This CDR3 is built from 16 residues. CDR3 coding DNA: TGTGCCAGCACCCTTCAGACTAGCATCCCCACAGATACGCAGTATTTT. It translates to CASTLQTSIPTDTQYF.

The V and J genes are TRBV19 and TRBJ1-5; D not certain. Between the trimmed V and J ends, which lost 7 bases and 6 bases, there was a span of 13 bases. CDR1 and CDR2 from the germline V gene are LNHDA and SQIVND (reference sequence). The CDR3 extends over 13 amino acids. Here the CDR3 reads CASTPSAVQPQHF. In nucleotides, the CDR3 is TGTGCCAGTACCCCCTCCGCGGTTCAGCCCCAGCATTTT.

The chain combines TRBV9 with TRBJ2-1; TRBD1 aligns across 8 bases. V shed 4 bases, J shed 4 bases, and the junction held 7 bases outside the gene matches. Germline V gives CDR1 SGDLS, CDR2 YYNGEE. The CDR3 spans 15 residues. The CDR3 reads CASSRGTGSYNEQFF. As DNA, the CDR3 is TGTGCCAGCAGCCGAGGGACAGGTTCTTACAATGAGCAGTTCTTC.

V and J are TRBV7-2 and TRBJ2-7; 7 bases match TRBD2. In germline, CDR1 is SGHTA, CDR2 FQGNSA. The CDR3 totals 15 residues. The junction had 8 bases not matched to a gene; V was cut back by 3 bases and J by 3 bases. CDR3 sequence reads: CASSFSWGEGYEQYF. As DNA, the CDR3 is TGTGCCAGCAGCTTTTCTTGGGGGGAGGGCTACGAGCAGTACTTC.

The genes are TRBV4-3 and TRBJ1-5; possible D gene TRBD1, 5 bases. Germline lookup yields CDR1 LGHNA and CDR2 YSLEER. Deletions cut 1 base from V and 6 bases from J, with 7 bases between. The CDR3 sequence is 13 residues long. Here the CDR3 reads CASSQAGGQPQHF. The CDR3 bases are TGCGCCAGCAGCCAAGCGGGGGGTCAGCCCCAGCATTTT.

The V call is TRBV9, the J call TRBJ1-6; a weak D match, TRBD1 (6 bases). The CDR3 length is 15 residues. Trimming removed 1 base at V and 7 bases at J, with 12 bases between. Germline V CDR1 and CDR2: SGDLS, YYNGEE. CDR3 in amino acids: CASSVSQGRNSPLHF. The CDR3, as DNA: TGTGCCAGCAGCGTATCACAGGGTCGAAATTCACCCCTCCACTTT.

As regards this clone: This same CDR3 is encoded by further DNA sequences in the sample. V is TRBV4-1 and J is TRBJ1-2; no clear D gene. Germline lookup yields CDR1 MGHRA and CDR2 YSYEKL. This CDR3 is 15 amino acids long. V dropped 0 bases and J dropped 2 bases, with 10 bases sitting between them. The CDR3 sequence: CASSQEYRGNYGYTF. CDR3 bases: TGCGCCAGCAGCCAAGAGTATCGGGGAAACTATGGCTACACCTTC.

The chain joins TRBV7-3 to TRBJ2-2; 8 positions agree with TRBD2. CDR1 and CDR2 (germline): SGHTA, FQGTGA. This CDR3 has 17 residues. V shed 0 bases, J shed 5 bases, and the junction held 8 bases outside the gene matches. CDR3 in DNA: TGTGCCAGCAGCTTAACCCCGGGGGGGCAGGATACCGGGGAGCTGTTTTTT. Encoded protein: CASSLTPGGQDTGELFF.

This rearrangement joins TRBV4-3 to TRBJ2-7, with no clear D. V lost 1 base, J lost 3 bases, and 13 bases lay in between. CDR3 size: 15 residues. Germline CDR1 is LGHNA and CDR2 is YSLEER. The CDR3 reads CASSQALARIYEQYF. The CDR3 region has the DNA TGCGCCAGCAGCCAAGCGTTGGCCAGGATCTACGAGCAGTACTTC.

The V call is TRBV6-2 or TRBV6-3, the J call TRBJ2-7; D remains ambiguous. CDR1 and CDR2 from the germline V gene are MNHEY and SVGEGT. V shed 0 bases and J shed 3 bases, with 9 bases lying between them. This CDR3 has 14 amino acids. The DNA for the CDR3 is TGTGCCAGCAGTTACTCGAACACCGACTACGAGCAGTACTTC. It codes for CASSYSNTDYEQYF.

This sequence joins TRBV28 and TRBJ1-2; a weak D match, TRBD1 (6 bases). The CDR3 spans 14 residues. Trimming took 6 bases from V and 0 from J, leaving 11 bases between them. Germline CDR1 is MDHEN and CDR2 is SYDVKM. The CDR3 reads CASRQGPSNYGYTF. Written as DNA, the CDR3 is TGTGCCAGCAGACAGGGACCCTCTAACTATGGCTACACCTTC.

The rearrangement joins TRBV6-5 to TRBJ2-1; weak D call: TRBD1 (5 bases). Germline loops: CDR1 MNHEY, CDR2 SVGAGI. The CDR3 extends over 15 amino acids. V was shortened by 8 bases and J by 4 bases, with 18 bases between the two germline ends. CDR3 bases: TGTGCCAGCTCTTATATGGGGCTATTGTACAATGAGCAGTTCTTC. It specifies CASSYMGLLYNEQFF.

The chain links TRBV5-4 to TRBJ1-1; D possibly corresponds to TRBD1 (6 bases). Looked up from germline, CDR1 is SGHNT and CDR2 is YYREEE (reference sequence). The CDR3 consists of 15 residues. With 1 base removed from V and 0 bases from J, the gap between germline ends came to 10 bases. The CDR3 protein is CASSLNNRVNTEAFF. CDR3 DNA sequence: TGTGCCAGCAGCTTGAATAACAGGGTGAACACTGAAGCTTTCTTT.

The CDR3 nucleotides are TGTGCCAGTAGGGACAGGAGGCTTTCACCCCTCCACTTT. This translates into CASRDRRLSPLHF. The V and J genes are TRBV19 and TRBJ1-6; 7 bases are shared with TRBD1. The CDR3 consists of 13 residues. V trimming: 6 bases; J trimming: 9 bases; junction bases outside the gene matches: 5. The germline gives CDR1 LNHDA, CDR2 SQIVND (reference sequence).